Each of the 16 T cell receptor beta chains below was sequenced from the same sample in a study of blood T cell repertoires in COVID-19. Measured with immunoSEQ multiplex PCR; TCRdb has only the in-frame clones, and not every one. The sample consists of 30,000 to 40,000 clones, approximately 91% of them appearing once. What was sequenced was peripheral blood. The receptors were gathered from a human donor with active COVID-19. The donor label of this sample is uncertain.

The genes are TRBV4-1 and TRBJ1-2; 7 bases are shared with TRBD1. Germline V gene data show CDR1 as MGHRA and CDR2 as YSYEKL. The CDR3 is made up of 16 amino acids. The trim removed 4 bases at V and 5 bases at J, leaving 13 bases unmatched. For the CDR3, the DNA is TGCGCCAGCAGCCCGCTCTCAGCAGGGGGAGCGTATGGCTACACCTTC. Its protein is CASSPLSAGGAYGYTF.

CDR3: CASSSPGENTEAFF. The DNA for the CDR3 is TGTGCCAGCAGCTCACCGGGGGAGAACACTGAAGCTTTCTTT. This chain uses TRBV7-2 with TRBJ1-1; D is perhaps TRBD1 (5 bases). The CDR3 covers 14 residues. Germline CDR1 SGHTA, CDR2 FQGNSA. Trimming took off 4 bases at V and 1 base at J, with 10 bases between the two ends.

This chain links TRBV25-1 with TRBJ2-3, with D maybe TRBD2 (5 bases). Trimming left V 3 bases short and J 2 bases short, with 15 bases between. Germline V gene sequence: CDR1 MGHDK, CDR2 SYGVNS. The CDR3 extends over 16 amino acids. The CDR3 DNA follows: TGTGCCAGCAGTGAGAGCCCTCGAGGGATCACAGATACGCAGTATTTT. Protein: CASSESPRGITDTQYF.

This chain joins TRBV5-6 and TRBJ1-1; 8 bases line up with TRBD1. Unmatched junction bases numbered 3, after V lost 0 bases and J lost 5 bases. There are 14 residues in the CDR3. The V gene's germline CDR1 is SGHDT and CDR2 YYEEEE. As DNA, the CDR3 is TGTGCCAGCAGCTTGGGACAGGGGAAAACTGAAGCTTTCTTT. Protein sequence: CASSLGQGKTEAFF. The whole variable domain, filled in from reference TRBV5-6 and TRBJ1-1, reads DAGVTQSPTHLIKTRGQQVTLRCSPKSGHDTVSWYQQALGQGPQFIFQYYEEEERQRGNFPDRFSGHQFPNYSSELNVNALLLGDSALYLCASSLGQGKTEAFFGQGTRLTVV.

This clone was detected a few times. V and J are TRBV5-1 and TRBJ2-2, with 9 bases fitting TRBD2. Germline CDR1 reads SGHRS; CDR2 reads YFSETQ. V was pared by 5 bases and J by 1 base, with 6 bases of the junction left unmatched. CDR3 size: 16 residues. The CDR3 nucleotides are TGCGCCAGCAGGCGGGAGGGGACAGTGAACACCGGGGAGCTGTTTTTT. Its translation is CASRREGTVNTGELFF.

This clone was seen just once. The J gene is TRBJ2-3, the V gene TRBV14; maybe TRBD1 (7 bases). CDR3 length equals 16 residues. CDR1 is SGHDN, CDR2 FVKESK, per germline. V dropped 0 bases and J dropped 9 bases, with 19 bases sitting between them. CDR3 DNA: TGTGCCAGCAGCCAAGATATTGCCGTCAGGGGGAGGACGCAGTATTTT. It specifies CASSQDIAVRGRTQYF.

This clone was seen just once. The chain has TRBV7-9 and TRBJ1-2, with D unclear. Germline-derived CDR1 and CDR2 are SEHNR and FQNEAQ (reference sequence). V was clipped by 5 bases and J by 2 bases, with 6 bases between them. This CDR3 has 12 amino acids. CDR3 amino acids: CASSGENYGYTF. CDR3 sequence (DNA): TGTGCCAGCAGCGGGGAGAACTATGGCTACACCTTC. The full variable domain, rest sourced from reference TRBV7-9 and TRBJ1-2, is DTGVSQNPRHKITKRGQNVTFRCDPISEHNRLYWYRQTLGQGPEFLTYFQNEAQLEKSRLLSDRFSAERPKGSFSTLEIQRTEQGDSAMYLCASSGENYGYTFGSGTRLTVV.

This rearrangement joins TRBV24-1 to TRBJ2-2; TRBD1 matches 8 bases. J gave up 1 base and V 3 bases, and 3 bases lay outside the gene matches. This CDR3 region has 16 residues. Per the germline V gene, CDR1 is KGHDR and CDR2 is SFDVKD. For the CDR3, the DNA is TGTGCCACCAGTGATACCGGGACAGGGAACACCGGGGAGCTGTTTTTT. Encoded protein: CATSDTGTGNTGELFF.

This clone appeared once. V usage is TRBV4-1 and J usage is TRBJ2-5; D call uncertain. Germline CDR1 reads MGHRA; CDR2 reads YSYEKL. The CDR3 is 15 residues long. Trimming removed 0 bases from V and 3 bases from J, with 11 bases in between. The DNA for the CDR3 is TGCGCCAGCAGCCAAGAACGGGTAGTGGAAGAGACCCAGTACTTC. Its protein is CASSQERVVEETQYF.

The chain uses TRBV6-2 or TRBV6-3 and TRBJ1-1, with D tentatively TRBD1 (6 bases). Trimming removed 5 bases at V and 11 bases at J, with 12 bases between. CDR3 length: 11 amino acids. CDR1 MNHEY and CDR2 SVGEGT come from the germline V gene. DNA for the CDR3: TGTGCCAGCAGTCACCCCAGGGGCGCTTTCTTT. Amino acids: CASSHPRGAFF.

V gene TRBV7-3 combines with J gene TRBJ1-2; D gene uncertain. CDR1 is SGHTA, CDR2 FQGTGA, per germline. Trimming took off 1 base at V and 4 bases at J, with 19 bases between the two ends. CDR3 size: 17 residues. The CDR3 protein is CASSLRGVRDGPYGYTF. DNA for the CDR3: TGTGCCAGCAGCTTAAGGGGAGTGCGGGATGGGCCCTATGGCTACACCTTC.

The genes are TRBV6-1 and TRBJ2-7; 9 bases map to TRBD1. CDR1 and CDR2 (germline): MNHNS, SASEGT. The trim removed 2 bases at V and 6 bases at J, leaving 8 bases unmatched. CDR3 length: 15 residues. The CDR3 is CASSEQQGAMVEQYF. In DNA form, the CDR3 reads TGTGCCAGCAGTGAACAACAGGGGGCAATGGTCGAGCAGTACTTC.

The rearrangement uses TRBV7-2 and TRBJ1-5; 12 bases align to TRBD1. Germline CDR1 is SGHTA and CDR2 is FQGNSA. The trim removed 3 bases at V and 7 bases at J, leaving 7 bases unmatched. This CDR3 is built from 16 residues. The CDR3 DNA reads as TGTGCCAGCAGCTTGGGGACAGGGGGCGCAGGGCAGCCCCAGCATTTT. Amino acids: CASSLGTGGAGQPQHF.

For this clone: The germline gene is not matched at one end of the junction; a read error may be the cause. The rearrangement links TRBV7-9 to TRBJ1-1; D gene uncertain. The CDR3 is made up of 11 amino acids. Germline V gene lookup returns CDR1 SEHNR and CDR2 FQNEAQ (reference sequence). The CDR3 sequence is CASHRGSDAFF. In DNA form, the CDR3 reads TGTGCCAGCCATCGGGGATCTGACGCTTTCTTT.

The chain has TRBV10-3 and TRBJ2-7; D perhaps matches TRBD2 (6 bases). Per germline, CDR1 ENHRY and CDR2 SYGVKD. With 6 bases removed from V and 1 base from J, the gap between germline ends came to 10 bases. The CDR3 spans 13 residues. Here the CDR3 reads CAIRRDGSYEQYF. The CDR3 DNA sequence: TGTGCCATCAGGCGGGACGGATCCTACGAGCAGTACTTC.

The chain employs TRBV19 and TRBJ2-2, with a tentative D call TRBD1 (5 bases). Deletions cut 1 base from V and 1 base from J, with 13 bases between. CDR3 size: 17 residues. Germline values: CDR1 LNHDA, CDR2 SQIVND (reference sequence). The CDR3 bases are TGTGCCAGTAGTATAGCTTCGACAGTCCTGAACACCGGGGAGCTGTTTTTT. This translates into CASSIASTVLNTGELFF. Using reference TRBV19 and TRBJ2-2 for the parts outside the CDR3, the full variable domain is DGGITQSPKYLFRKEGQNVTLSCEQNLNHDAMYWYRQDPGQGLRLIYYSQIVNDFQKGDIAEGYSVSREKKESFPLTVTSAQKNPTAFYLCASSIASTVLNTGELFFGEGSRLTVL.